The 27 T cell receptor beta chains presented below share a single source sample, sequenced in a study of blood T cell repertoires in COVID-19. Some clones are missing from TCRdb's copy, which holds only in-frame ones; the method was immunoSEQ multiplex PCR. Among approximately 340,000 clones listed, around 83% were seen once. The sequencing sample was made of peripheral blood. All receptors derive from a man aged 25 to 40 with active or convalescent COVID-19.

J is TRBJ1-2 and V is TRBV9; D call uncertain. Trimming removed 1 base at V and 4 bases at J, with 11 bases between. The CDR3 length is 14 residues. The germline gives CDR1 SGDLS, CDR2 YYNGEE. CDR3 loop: CASSVSGAAYGYTF. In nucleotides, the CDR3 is TGTGCCAGCAGCGTAAGTGGAGCGGCCTATGGCTACACCTTC. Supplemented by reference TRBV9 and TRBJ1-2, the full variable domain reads DSGVTQTPKHLITATGQRVTLRCSPRSGDLSVYWYQQSLDQGLQFLIQYYNGEERAKGNILERFSAQQFPDLHSELNLSSLELGDSALYFCASSVSGAAYGYTFGSGTRLTVV.

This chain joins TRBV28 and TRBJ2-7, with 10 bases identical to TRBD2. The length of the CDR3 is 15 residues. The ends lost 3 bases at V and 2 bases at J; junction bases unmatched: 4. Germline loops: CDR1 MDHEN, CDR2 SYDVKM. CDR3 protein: CASSFQLAGTYEQYF. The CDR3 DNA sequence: TGTGCCAGCAGTTTTCAACTAGCGGGGACCTACGAGCAGTACTTC. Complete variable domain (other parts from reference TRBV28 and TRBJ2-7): DVKVTQSSRYLVKRTGEKVFLECVQDMDHENMFWYRQDPGLGLRLIYFSYDVKMKEKGDIPEGYSVSREKKERFSLILESASTNQTSMYLCASSFQLAGTYEQYFGPGTRLTVT.

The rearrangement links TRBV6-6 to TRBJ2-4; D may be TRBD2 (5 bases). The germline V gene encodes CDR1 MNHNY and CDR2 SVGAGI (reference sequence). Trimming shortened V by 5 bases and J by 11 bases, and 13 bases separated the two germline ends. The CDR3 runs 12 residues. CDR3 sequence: CASSSSSGVQYF. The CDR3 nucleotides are TGTGCCAGCAGTAGCTCCAGCGGCGTTCAGTACTTC.

For the CDR3, the DNA is TGCAGCGTTGGGGGGCTAGCAAGCTCCTACGAGCAGTACTTC. This translates into CSVGGLASSYEQYF. J is TRBJ2-7 and V is TRBV29-1; weak D call: TRBD1 (6 bases). CDR1 and CDR2 from the germline V gene are SQVTM and ANQGSEA. The CDR3 is made up of 14 amino acids. V was pared by 4 bases and J by 0 bases, with 13 bases between.

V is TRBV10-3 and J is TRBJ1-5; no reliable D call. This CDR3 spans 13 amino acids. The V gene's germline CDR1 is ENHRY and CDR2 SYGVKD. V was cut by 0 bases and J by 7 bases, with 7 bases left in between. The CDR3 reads CAISESVGQPQHF. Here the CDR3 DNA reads TGTGCCATCAGTGAGTCCGTGGGCCAGCCCCAGCATTTT.

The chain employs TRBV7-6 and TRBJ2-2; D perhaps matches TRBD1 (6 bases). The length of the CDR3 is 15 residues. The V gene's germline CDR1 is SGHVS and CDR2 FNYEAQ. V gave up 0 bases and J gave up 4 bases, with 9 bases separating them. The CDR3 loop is CASSLARGVTGELFF. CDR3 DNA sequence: TGTGCCAGCAGCTTAGCCAGGGGAGTCACCGGGGAGCTGTTTTTT.

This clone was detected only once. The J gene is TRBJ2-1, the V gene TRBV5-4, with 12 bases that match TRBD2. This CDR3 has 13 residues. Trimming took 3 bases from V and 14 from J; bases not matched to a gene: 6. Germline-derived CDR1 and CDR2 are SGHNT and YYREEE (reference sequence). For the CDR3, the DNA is TGTGCCAGCAGCTCGTCGACTAGCGGGGGAAAGTTCTTC. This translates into CASSSSTSGGKFF.

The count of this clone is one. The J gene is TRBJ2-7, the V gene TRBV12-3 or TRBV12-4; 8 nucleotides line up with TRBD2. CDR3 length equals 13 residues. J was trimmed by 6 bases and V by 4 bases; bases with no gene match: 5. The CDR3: CASSSRGGFEQYF. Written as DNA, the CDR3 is TGTGCCAGCAGTTCACGGGGGGGGTTCGAGCAGTACTTC.

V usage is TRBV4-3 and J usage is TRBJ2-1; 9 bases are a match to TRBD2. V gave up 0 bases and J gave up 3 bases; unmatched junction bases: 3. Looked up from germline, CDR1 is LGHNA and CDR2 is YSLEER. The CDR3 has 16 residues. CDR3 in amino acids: CASSQDWRGGYNEQFF. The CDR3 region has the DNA TGCGCCAGCAGCCAAGATTGGCGGGGGGGCTACAATGAGCAGTTCTTC.

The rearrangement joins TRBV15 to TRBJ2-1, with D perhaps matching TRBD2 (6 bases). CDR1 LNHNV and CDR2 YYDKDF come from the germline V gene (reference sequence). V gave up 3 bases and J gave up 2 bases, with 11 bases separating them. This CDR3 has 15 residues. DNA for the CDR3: TGTGCCACCAGCAGCGAGCGGGCCGCCTACAATGAGCAGTTCTTC. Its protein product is CATSSERAAYNEQFF.

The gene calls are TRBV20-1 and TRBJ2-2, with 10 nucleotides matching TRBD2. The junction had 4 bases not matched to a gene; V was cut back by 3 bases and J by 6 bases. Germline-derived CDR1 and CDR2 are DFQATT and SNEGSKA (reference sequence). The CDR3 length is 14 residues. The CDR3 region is CSASRLAGAGELFF. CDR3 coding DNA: TGCAGTGCTAGTCGGCTAGCGGGAGCCGGGGAGCTGTTTTTT.

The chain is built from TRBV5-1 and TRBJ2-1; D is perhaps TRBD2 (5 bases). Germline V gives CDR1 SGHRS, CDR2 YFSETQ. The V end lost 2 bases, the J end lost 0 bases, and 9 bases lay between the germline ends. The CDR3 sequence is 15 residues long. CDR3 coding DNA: TGCGCCAGCAGCTTTGAGGGATCCTCCTACAATGAGCAGTTCTTC. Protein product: CASSFEGSSYNEQFF.

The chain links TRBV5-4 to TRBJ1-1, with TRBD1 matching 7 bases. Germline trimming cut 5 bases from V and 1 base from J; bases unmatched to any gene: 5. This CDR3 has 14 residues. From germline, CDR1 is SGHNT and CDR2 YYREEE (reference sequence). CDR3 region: CASREGATNTEAFF. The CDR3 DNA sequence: TGTGCCAGCAGGGAGGGGGCGACGAACACTGAAGCTTTCTTT.

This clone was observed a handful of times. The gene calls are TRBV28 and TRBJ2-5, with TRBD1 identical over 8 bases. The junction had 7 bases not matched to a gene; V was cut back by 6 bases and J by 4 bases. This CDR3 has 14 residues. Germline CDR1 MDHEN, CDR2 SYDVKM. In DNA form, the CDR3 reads TGTGCCAGCAGGACAGGGGTAATGCCAGAGACCCAGTACTTC. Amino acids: CASRTGVMPETQYF.

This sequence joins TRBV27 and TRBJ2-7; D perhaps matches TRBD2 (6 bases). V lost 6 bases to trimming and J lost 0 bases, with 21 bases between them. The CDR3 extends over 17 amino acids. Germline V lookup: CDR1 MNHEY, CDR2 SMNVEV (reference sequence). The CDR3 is CASSPQRLGGSSYEQYF. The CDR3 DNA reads TGTGCCAGCAGCCCTCAGCGTCTGGGGGGAAGCTCCTACGAGCAGTACTTC.

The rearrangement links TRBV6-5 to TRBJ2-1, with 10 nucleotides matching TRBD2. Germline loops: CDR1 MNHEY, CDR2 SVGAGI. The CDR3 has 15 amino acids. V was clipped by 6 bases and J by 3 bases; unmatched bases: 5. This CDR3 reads CASSSSGGYYNEQFF. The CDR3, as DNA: TGTGCCAGCAGCTCTAGCGGGGGCTACTACAATGAGCAGTTCTTC.

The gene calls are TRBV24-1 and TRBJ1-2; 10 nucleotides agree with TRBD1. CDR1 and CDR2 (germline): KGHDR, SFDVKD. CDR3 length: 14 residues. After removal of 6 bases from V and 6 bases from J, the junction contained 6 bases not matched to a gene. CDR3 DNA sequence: TGTGCCACCAGTATGACAGGGGGCCAGGATGGCTACACCTTC. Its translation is CATSMTGGQDGYTF.

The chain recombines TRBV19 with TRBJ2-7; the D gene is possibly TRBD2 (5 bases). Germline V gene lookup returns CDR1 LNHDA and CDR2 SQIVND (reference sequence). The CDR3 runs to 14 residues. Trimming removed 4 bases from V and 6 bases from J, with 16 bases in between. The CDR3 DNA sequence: TGTGCCAGTAGTACCCGTCTAGCCTCACGCGAGCAGTACTTC. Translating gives CASSTRLASREQYF.

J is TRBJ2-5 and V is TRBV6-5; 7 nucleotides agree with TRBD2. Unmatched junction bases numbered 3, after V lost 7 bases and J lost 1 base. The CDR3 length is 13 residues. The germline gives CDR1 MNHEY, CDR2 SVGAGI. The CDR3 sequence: CASTLAGQETQYF. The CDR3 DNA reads TGTGCCAGCACCTTAGCGGGCCAAGAGACCCAGTACTTC.

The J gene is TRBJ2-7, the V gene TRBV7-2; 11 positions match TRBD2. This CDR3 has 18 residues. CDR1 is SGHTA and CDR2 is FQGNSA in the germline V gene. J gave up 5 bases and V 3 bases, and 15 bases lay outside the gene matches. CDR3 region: CASSFTVLAGVRGHEQYF. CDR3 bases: TGTGCCAGCAGCTTCACCGTACTAGCGGGAGTTAGGGGCCACGAGCAGTACTTC. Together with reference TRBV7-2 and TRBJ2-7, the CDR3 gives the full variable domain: GAGVSQSPSNKVTEKGKDVELRCDPISGHTALYWYRQSLGQGLEFLIYFQGNSAPDKSGLPSDRFSAERTGGSVSTLTIQRTQQEDSAVYLCASSFTVLAGVRGHEQYFGPGTRLTVT.

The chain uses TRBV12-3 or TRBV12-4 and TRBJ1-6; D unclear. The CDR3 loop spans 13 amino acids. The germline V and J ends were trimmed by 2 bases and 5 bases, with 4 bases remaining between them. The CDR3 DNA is TGTGCCAGCAGTTTAACGGATAATTCACCCCTCCACTTT. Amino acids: CASSLTDNSPLHF.

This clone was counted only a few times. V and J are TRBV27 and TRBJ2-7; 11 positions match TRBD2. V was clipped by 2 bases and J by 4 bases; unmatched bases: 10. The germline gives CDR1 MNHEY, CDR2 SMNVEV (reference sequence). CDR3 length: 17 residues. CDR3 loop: CASSLRLAGGPPYEQYF. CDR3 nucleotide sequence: TGTGCCAGCAGTTTACGTCTAGCGGGAGGCCCACCTTACGAGCAGTACTTC.

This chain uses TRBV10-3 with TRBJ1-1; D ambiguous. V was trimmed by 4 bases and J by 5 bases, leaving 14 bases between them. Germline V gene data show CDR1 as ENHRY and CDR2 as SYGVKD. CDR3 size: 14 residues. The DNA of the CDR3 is TGTGCCATCAGTGTTGGAGGGAGAGGAACTGAAGCTTTCTTT. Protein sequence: CAISVGGRGTEAFF.

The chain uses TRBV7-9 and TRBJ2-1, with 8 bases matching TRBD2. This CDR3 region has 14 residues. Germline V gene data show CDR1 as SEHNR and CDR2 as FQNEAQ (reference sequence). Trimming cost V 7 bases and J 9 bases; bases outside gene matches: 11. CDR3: CASTYGGLAGEQFF. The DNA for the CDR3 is TGTGCCAGCACCTATGGGGGGCTAGCGGGTGAGCAGTTCTTC.

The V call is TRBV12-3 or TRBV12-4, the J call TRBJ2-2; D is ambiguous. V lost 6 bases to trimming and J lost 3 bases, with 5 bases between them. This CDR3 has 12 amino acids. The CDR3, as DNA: TGTGCCAGCAGCCGAGACACCGGGGAGCTGTTTTTT. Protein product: CASSRDTGELFF.

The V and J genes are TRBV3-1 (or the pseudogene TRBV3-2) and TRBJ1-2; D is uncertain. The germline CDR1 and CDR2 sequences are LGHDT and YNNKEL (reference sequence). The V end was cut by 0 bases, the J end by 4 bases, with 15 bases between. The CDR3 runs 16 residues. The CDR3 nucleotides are TGTGCCAGCAGCCAAGATGATCGGGGTGTCGGCTATGGCTACACCTTC. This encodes CASSQDDRGVGYGYTF.

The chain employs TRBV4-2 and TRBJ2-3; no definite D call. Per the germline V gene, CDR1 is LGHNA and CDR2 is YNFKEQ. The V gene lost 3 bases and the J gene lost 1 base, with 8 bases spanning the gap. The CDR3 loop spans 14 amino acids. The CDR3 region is CASSQETGTDTQYF. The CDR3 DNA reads TGTGCCAGCAGCCAGGAGACTGGCACAGATACGCAGTATTTT.